This paragraph reports one TCR beta chain. This CDR3 spans 16 amino acids. This entry comes from a study of monozygotic twins with inflammatory bowel disease. Template switching was used to attach UMIs, which incorporated a 6-nucleotide sample barcode. TCRdb re-called the 5' RACE reads; every CDR3 protein appears as one record, without DNA. Here the sample table reports a few hundred thousand distinct CDR3 sequences. The draw for each donor consisted of a single 2.5 ml blood sample. Unsorted whole blood yielded the total RNA, with T cells left unselected. The TCR sequence derives from a human donor with ulcerative colitis or Crohn's disease, or a healthy co-twin of an affected twin (not recorded which). The J gene is TRBJ2-7, the V gene TRBV21-1; TCRdb calls TRBD2, which cannot be checked without DNA. TRBV21-1 is a recognized pseudogene. Specimen: blood. The CDR3 sequence: CASSKVSSGSPYEQYF.